This T cell receptor beta chain was captured in a study of shared clonotypes between healthy human individuals. The repertoire was sequenced with immunoSEQ multiplex PCR; TCRdb's copy has only in-frame clones and lacks some. This sample yields about 2.3 million clones, of which roughly 92% are seen a single time; about 0.36% belongs to the top ten. The CDR3 has 13 residues. Germline assignment: CDR1 MDHEN and CDR2 SYDVKM. The V end was cut by 3 bases, the J end by 9 bases, with 14 bases between. The TCR originated in a man aged 18 to 30 in good health. Some clones in this sample may be carry-over from other donors' samples. The sequenced sample consisted of naive CD4+ T cells from PBMCs. Subset noted: CD45RA+ positively selected. The V and J genes are TRBV28 and TRBJ1-2; the D gene is possibly TRBD1 (6 bases). The CDR3 sequence: CASSFPGAGSYTF. The CDR3 DNA reads as TGTGCCAGCAGTTTCCCGGGGGCTGGGAGCTACACCTTC.